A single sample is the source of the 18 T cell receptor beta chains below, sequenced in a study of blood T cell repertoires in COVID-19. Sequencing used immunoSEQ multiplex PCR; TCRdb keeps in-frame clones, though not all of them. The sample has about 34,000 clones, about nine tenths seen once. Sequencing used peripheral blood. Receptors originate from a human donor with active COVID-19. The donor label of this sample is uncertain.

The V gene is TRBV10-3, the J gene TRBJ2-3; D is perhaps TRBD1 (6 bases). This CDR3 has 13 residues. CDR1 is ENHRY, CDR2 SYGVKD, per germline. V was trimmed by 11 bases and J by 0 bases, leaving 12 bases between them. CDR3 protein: CASRTDSTDTQYF. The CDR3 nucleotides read TGTGCCTCGAGGACAGACAGCACAGATACGCAGTATTTT.

CDR3 amino acids: CASSLSMDSGSPLHF. CDR3 nucleotides: TGTGCCAGCAGCTTATCGATGGACTCGGGTTCACCCCTCCACTTT. The V and J genes are TRBV7-2 and TRBJ1-6; D unresolved. This CDR3 region has 15 residues. V lost 2 bases and J lost 9, with 14 bases in between. In germline, CDR1 is SGHTA, CDR2 FQGNSA.

The CDR3 loop is CASSQGVSGAKNIQYF. The CDR3 coding sequence is TGCGCCAGCAGCCAAGGTGTATCAGGAGCCAAAAACATTCAGTACTTC. This chain connects TRBV4-3 to TRBJ2-4; D unclear. With 1 base removed from V and 0 bases from J, the gap between germline ends came to 10 bases. This CDR3 comprises 16 residues. Germline V CDR1 and CDR2: LGHNA, YSLEER.

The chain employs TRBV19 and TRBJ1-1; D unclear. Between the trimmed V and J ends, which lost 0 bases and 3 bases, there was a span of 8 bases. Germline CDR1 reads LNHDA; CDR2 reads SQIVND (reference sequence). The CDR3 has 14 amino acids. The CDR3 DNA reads TGTGCCAGTAGTATAGATCCCCGGGACACTGAAGCTTTCTTT. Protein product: CASSIDPRDTEAFF.

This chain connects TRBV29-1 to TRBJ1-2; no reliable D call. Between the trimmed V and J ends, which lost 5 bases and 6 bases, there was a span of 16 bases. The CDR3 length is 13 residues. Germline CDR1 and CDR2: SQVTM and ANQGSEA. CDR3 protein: CSVSQRLGNGYTF. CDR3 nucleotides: TGCAGCGTTTCTCAGCGGTTGGGTAATGGCTACACCTTC.

CDR3 amino acids: CASSYSDGGYTDTQYF. CDR3 sequence (DNA): TGTGCCAGCAGTTACTCGGACGGGGGATACACAGATACGCAGTATTTT. The rearrangement uses TRBV6-5 and TRBJ2-3; perhaps TRBD2 as D (6 bases). V lost 0 bases and J 2 bases, leaving 12 bases between the germline ends. Germline-derived CDR1 and CDR2 are MNHEY and SVGAGI. CDR3 length: 16 residues.

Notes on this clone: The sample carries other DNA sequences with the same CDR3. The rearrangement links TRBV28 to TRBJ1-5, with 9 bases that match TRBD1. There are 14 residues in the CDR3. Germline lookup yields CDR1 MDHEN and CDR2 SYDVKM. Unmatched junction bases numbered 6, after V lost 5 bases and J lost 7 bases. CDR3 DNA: TGTGCCAGCAGTCAGACAGGGGGAGGGCAGCCCCAGCATTTT. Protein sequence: CASSQTGGGQPQHF.

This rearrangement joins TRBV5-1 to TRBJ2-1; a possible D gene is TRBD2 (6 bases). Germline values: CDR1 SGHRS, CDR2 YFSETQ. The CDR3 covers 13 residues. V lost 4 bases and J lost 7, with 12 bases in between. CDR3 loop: CASSPGTSNEQFF. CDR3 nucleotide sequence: TGCGCCAGCAGCCCAGGGACTTCTAATGAGCAGTTCTTC.

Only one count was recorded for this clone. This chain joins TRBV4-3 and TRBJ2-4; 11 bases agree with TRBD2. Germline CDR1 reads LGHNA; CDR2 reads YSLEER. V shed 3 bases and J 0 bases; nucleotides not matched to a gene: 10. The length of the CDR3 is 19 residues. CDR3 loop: CASSQGLAGGVLAKNIQYF. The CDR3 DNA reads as TGCGCCAGCAGCCAGGGTTTAGCGGGGGGGGTACTAGCCAAAAACATTCAGTACTTC.

CDR3 region: CASTVYRGTKYQPQHF. The CDR3, as DNA: TGTGCCAGCACCGTGTACAGGGGGACTAAATACCAGCCCCAGCATTTT. V is TRBV5-6 and J is TRBJ1-5, with 8 bases matching TRBD1. With 6 bases clipped from V and 7 bases from J, the junction kept 15 bases outside the gene matches. The germline CDR1 and CDR2 sequences are SGHDT and YYEEEE. This CDR3 is built from 16 residues.

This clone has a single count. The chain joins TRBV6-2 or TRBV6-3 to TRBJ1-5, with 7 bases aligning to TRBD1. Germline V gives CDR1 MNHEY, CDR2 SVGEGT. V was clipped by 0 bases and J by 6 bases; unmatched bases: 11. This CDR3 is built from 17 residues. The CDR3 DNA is TGTGCCAGCAGTTACTCGTCGAGGGGGCAAATGGGTCAGCCCCAGCATTTT. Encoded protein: CASSYSSRGQMGQPQHF.

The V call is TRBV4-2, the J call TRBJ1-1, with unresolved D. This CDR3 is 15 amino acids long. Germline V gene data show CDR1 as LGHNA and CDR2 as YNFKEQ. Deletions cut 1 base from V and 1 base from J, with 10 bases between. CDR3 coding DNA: TGTGCCAGCAGCCAAGGCCGCGCTCCGAACACTGAAGCTTTCTTT. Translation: CASSQGRAPNTEAFF.

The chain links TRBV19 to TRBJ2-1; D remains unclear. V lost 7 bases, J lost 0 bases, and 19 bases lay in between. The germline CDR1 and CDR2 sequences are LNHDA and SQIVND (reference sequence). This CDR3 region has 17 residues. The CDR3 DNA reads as TGTGCCAGTAAAGCTCGGGTCCTGATAAGCTCCTACAATGAGCAGTTCTTC. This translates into CASKARVLISSYNEQFF. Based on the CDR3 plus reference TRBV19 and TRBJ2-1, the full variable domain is DGGITQSPKYLFRKEGQNVTLSCEQNLNHDAMYWYRQDPGQGLRLIYYSQIVNDFQKGDIAEGYSVSREKKESFPLTVTSAQKNPTAFYLCASKARVLISSYNEQFFGPGTRLTVL.

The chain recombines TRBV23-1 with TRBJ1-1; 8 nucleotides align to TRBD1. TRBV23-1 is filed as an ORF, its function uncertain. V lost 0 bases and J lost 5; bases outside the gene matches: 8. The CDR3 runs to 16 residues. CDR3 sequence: CASSQSPGQAITEAFF. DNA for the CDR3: TGCGCCAGCAGTCAATCTCCGGGACAGGCGATTACTGAAGCTTTCTTT.

CDR3 bases: TGCAGCGTTGTGCGGCAGGGGCCCGACAATGAGCAGTTCTTC. Translation: CSVVRQGPDNEQFF. V usage is TRBV29-1 and J usage is TRBJ2-1, with TRBD1 as a possible D gene (6 bases). Trimming stripped 4 bases from V and 5 bases from J, with 15 bases between. There are 14 residues in the CDR3. Germline CDR1 reads SQVTM; CDR2 reads ANQGSEA.

The CDR3 protein is CASSATRYSPGANVLTF. The DNA of the CDR3 is TGTGCCAGCAGCGCGACAAGGTATTCCCCTGGGGCCAACGTCCTGACTTTC. The V and J genes are TRBV7-2 and TRBJ2-6, with unresolved D. V was trimmed by 5 bases and J by 2 bases, leaving 16 bases between them. This CDR3 contains 17 residues. Germline V gene data show CDR1 as SGHTA and CDR2 as FQGNSA.

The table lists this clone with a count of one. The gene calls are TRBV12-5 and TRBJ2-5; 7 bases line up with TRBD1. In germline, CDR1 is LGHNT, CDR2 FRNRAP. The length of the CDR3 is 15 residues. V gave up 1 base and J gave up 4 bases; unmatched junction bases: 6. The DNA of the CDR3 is TGTGCTAGTGGTTTGGCAAACAGGGGATCAGAGACCCAGTACTTC. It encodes CASGLANRGSETQYF.

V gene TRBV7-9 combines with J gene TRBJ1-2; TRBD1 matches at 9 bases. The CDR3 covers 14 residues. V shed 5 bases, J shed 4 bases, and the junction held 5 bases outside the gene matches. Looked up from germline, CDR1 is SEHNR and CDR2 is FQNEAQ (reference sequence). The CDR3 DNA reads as TGTGCCAGCAGCCGGACAGGGGAGTTCTATGGCTACACCTTC. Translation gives CASSRTGEFYGYTF.